These 11 T cell receptor beta chains share one sample of origin, sequenced in a study of T cell repertoires in cytomegalovirus infection. MiXCR, run by TCRdb on the reads, gives a single entry per CDR3 protein. The table includes around 740,000 distinct CDR3 sequences, roughly a third detected once. Sequenced material: PBMCs. These receptor sequences come from a human donor in good health (CMV status not recorded). Some clones in this sample may be carry-over from other donors' samples.

The sample holds a few counts of this clonotype. The V gene is TRBV18, the J gene TRBJ1-5, with D uncertain. The germline V gene encodes CDR1 KGHSH and CDR2 LQKENI. Trimming cost V 6 bases and J 6 bases, with 15 bases left between them. CDR3 size: 14 residues. The CDR3 spells CASSPTPTGQPQHF. CDR3 bases: TGTGCCAGCTCCCCGACCCCTACGGGTCAGCCCCAGCATTTT.

In this sample, this clonotype turned up a few times. The rearrangement uses TRBV6-5 and TRBJ1-1, with D unclear. This CDR3 comprises 14 residues. Germline CDR1 reads MNHEY; CDR2 reads SVGAGI. V lost 4 bases and J 3 bases, leaving 12 bases between the germline ends. The CDR3 region is CASSSVVSDTEAFF. CDR3 nucleotides: TGTGCCAGCAGTTCTGTCGTTTCGGACACTGAAGCTTTCTTT.

This clonotype has only one observation. The V gene is TRBV20-1, the J gene TRBJ1-2; possibly TRBD1 for D (6 bases). CDR1 is DFQATT, CDR2 SNEGSKA, per germline (reference sequence). The length of the CDR3 is 15 residues. V lost 0 bases, J lost 4 bases, and 15 bases lay in between. The CDR3 sequence: CSARDSGRGIYGYTF. The CDR3 nucleotides read TGCAGTGCTAGAGATTCGGGCAGGGGAATCTATGGCTACACCTTC.

This clonotype was seen many times. This chain connects TRBV7-2 to TRBJ1-5; D remains ambiguous. Germline-derived CDR1 and CDR2 are SGHTA and FQGNSA. The CDR3 covers 14 residues. Trimming stripped 6 bases from V and 3 bases from J, with 12 bases between. The CDR3 is CASSQRQFNQPQHF. The CDR3, as DNA: TGTGCCAGCAGTCAAAGGCAGTTCAATCAGCCCCAGCATTTT.

CDR3 nucleotides: TGTGCCAGCAGCAGACAGGGGGATAATTCACCCCTCCACTTT. This encodes CASSRQGDNSPLHF. V usage is TRBV25-1 and J usage is TRBJ1-6; TRBD1 aligns across 9 bases. The germline CDR1 and CDR2 sequences are MGHDK and SYGVNS. There are 14 residues in the CDR3. Unmatched junction bases numbered 2, after V lost 6 bases and J lost 5 bases.

The chain couples TRBV25-1 to TRBJ2-7; D is ambiguous. Germline V lookup: CDR1 MGHDK, CDR2 SYGVNS. CDR3 length: 12 amino acids. V gave up 2 bases and J gave up 11 bases, with 13 bases separating them. The CDR3 DNA reads TGTGCCAGCAGTGAAATTATTGGGGATGAGTACTTC. Residues: CASSEIIGDEYF.

This clonotype was seen a few times. V and J are TRBV28 and TRBJ1-5; perhaps TRBD1 as D (5 bases). Germline V CDR1 and CDR2: MDHEN, SYDVKM. The V end was cut by 3 bases, the J end by 0 bases, with 12 bases between. The CDR3 contains 16 residues. CDR3 nucleotides: TGTGCCAGCAGTTTCGCAGGGATGGATAGCAATCAGCCCCAGCATTTT. Translating it yields CASSFAGMDSNQPQHF.

This clonotype was recorded many times. This chain uses TRBV7-2 with TRBJ2-1; D not certain. Per germline, CDR1 SGHTA and CDR2 FQGNSA. The CDR3 sequence is 11 residues long. V lost 1 base, J lost 16 bases, and 11 bases lay in between. The chain's CDR3 is CASSLGQTPFF. CDR3 coding DNA: TGTGCCAGCAGCTTAGGTCAGACCCCCTTCTTC.

As to this clonotype: Given a much more abundant clone one base away, this may be a read error. The chain uses TRBV12-3 or TRBV12-4 and TRBJ2-1; D is possibly TRBD1 or TRBD2 (5 bases each). The CDR3 contains 15 residues. As DNA, the CDR3 is TGTGCCAGCACCTCCCCGGGACGTACCCTCAATGTGCAGTTCTTC. Encoded protein: CASTSPGRTLNVQFF.

This chain connects TRBV6-6 to TRBJ1-1; no clear D gene. The CDR3 covers 15 residues. Trimming took off 2 bases at V and 4 bases at J, with 14 bases between the two ends. Germline CDR1 is MNHNY and CDR2 is SVGAGI (reference sequence). The CDR3 loop reads CASSYLGPQVTEAFF. The CDR3 nucleotides are TGTGCCAGCAGTTACCTAGGACCCCAGGTCACTGAAGCTTTCTTT.

This clonotype was found a few times. The chain is built from TRBV27 and TRBJ1-5; D is uncertain. Germline V gene data show CDR1 as MNHEY and CDR2 as SMNVEV (reference sequence). The CDR3 spans 18 residues. The germline V and J ends were trimmed by 2 bases and 1 base, with 18 bases remaining between them. The CDR3 sequence is CASSLTALGIRSNQPQHF. Written as DNA, the CDR3 is TGTGCCAGCAGTTTAACGGCCCTCGGAATTCGAAGCAATCAGCCCCAGCATTTT.